Shown below are 29 T cell receptor beta chains from a single sample sequenced in a study of T cell repertoires in cytomegalovirus infection. TCRdb called the reads again in MiXCR, with one record for every CDR3 protein. In the table there are about 530,000 distinct CDR3 sequences, around a quarter of which are singletons. Sequencing used PBMCs. The receptors here all came from a human donor in good health (CMV status not recorded). Some clones in this sample may be carry-over from other donors' samples.

The chain uses TRBV7-9 and TRBJ2-7, with 11 bases that match TRBD2. V dropped 5 bases and J dropped 1; count of bases not matched to a gene: 7. There are 16 residues in the CDR3. Germline CDR1 is SEHNR and CDR2 is FQNEAQ (reference sequence). CDR3 sequence: CASSPLAGGWSYEQYF. CDR3 DNA sequence: TGTGCCAGCAGCCCTCTAGCGGGAGGTTGGTCCTACGAGCAGTACTTC.

The V and J genes are TRBV10-3 and TRBJ2-7; 8 bases align to TRBD1. Looked up from germline, CDR1 is ENHRY and CDR2 is SYGVKD. This CDR3 region has 16 residues. V lost 0 bases and J lost 9; bases outside the gene matches: 13. The CDR3 coding sequence is TGTGCCATCAGTGAGTCCCTTAGGTCAGGGGGCGACGCGCAGTACGTC. This translates into CAISESLRSGGDAQYV.

V is TRBV3-1 and J is TRBJ1-2, with D uncertain. CDR3 length: 16 amino acids. Germline lookup yields CDR1 LGHDT and CDR2 YNNKEL (reference sequence). With 5 bases removed from V and 6 bases from J, the gap between germline ends came to 22 bases. The CDR3 nucleotides are TGTGCCAGCAGCTTCCCCTCTTCCCGGGAAACGAATGGCTACACCTTC. Its translation is CASSFPSSRETNGYTF.

J is TRBJ2-1 and V is TRBV12-3 or TRBV12-4, with a possible D match to TRBD2 (5 bases). The CDR3 loop spans 13 amino acids. V was trimmed by 5 bases and J by 4 bases, leaving 9 bases between them. The CDR3 reads CASSRGEYNEQFF. The CDR3 bases are TGTGCCAGCAGTCGTGGGGAGTACAATGAGCAGTTCTTC.

This chain joins TRBV28 and TRBJ2-7; 12 nucleotides agree with TRBD1. Germline V lookup: CDR1 MDHEN, CDR2 SYDVKM. The V gene end was trimmed by 5 bases and the J gene end by 6 bases; junction bases not matched to a gene: 8. This CDR3 comprises 15 residues. The DNA for the CDR3 is TGTGCCAGCAGTCCCCGGGACAGGGGGCACGGCGAGCAGTACTTC. Translation gives CASSPRDRGHGEQYF.

This clonotype was seen a handful of times. V and J are TRBV10-3 and TRBJ2-7, with D perhaps matching TRBD1 (5 bases). Germline lookup yields CDR1 ENHRY and CDR2 SYGVKD. Trimming cost V 4 bases and J 5 bases, with 15 bases left between them. The CDR3 sequence is 14 residues long. CDR3 sequence (DNA): TGTGCCATCAGTGGGTCCGTAGGGGTGGACGAGCAGTACGTC. Translated, it gives CAISGSVGVDEQYV.

V and J are TRBV4-1 and TRBJ2-1; 12 nucleotides align to TRBD2. CDR1 is MGHRA, CDR2 YSYEKL, per germline. V shed 4 bases and J 4 bases; nucleotides not matched to a gene: 5. This CDR3 has 16 amino acids. The CDR3 region is CASSRTSGTWYNEQFF. Here the CDR3 DNA reads TGCGCCAGCAGCCGGACTAGCGGGACGTGGTACAATGAGCAGTTCTTC.

J is TRBJ2-1 and V is TRBV4-2; possibly TRBD1 or TRBD2 for D (5 bases each). Germline V gene lookup returns CDR1 LGHNA and CDR2 YNFKEQ. The CDR3 is 19 amino acids. The V end lost 2 bases, the J end lost 4 bases, and 24 bases lay between the germline ends. CDR3 amino acids: CASSQRLGVSSTPYNEQFF. The CDR3 nucleotides are TGTGCCAGCAGCCAACGCTTGGGGGTTAGCTCGACCCCTTACAATGAGCAGTTCTTC.

This clonotype showed up just a few times. The chain carries TRBV12-3 or TRBV12-4 and TRBJ1-5, with TRBD1 matching 7 bases. The trim removed 4 bases at V and 6 bases at J, leaving 12 bases unmatched. The CDR3 runs 16 residues. The CDR3 nucleotides read TGTGCCAGCAGTTCGGGGGACAGCATTCTCTCTCAGCCCCAGCATTTT. Protein sequence: CASSSGDSILSQPQHF.

Comments on this clonotype: This may come from a read error, since a much larger clone is one base off. This chain connects TRBV19 to TRBJ1-4, with 7 bases that match TRBD1. Per the germline V gene, CDR1 is LNHDA and CDR2 is SQIVND (reference sequence). This CDR3 is built from 15 residues. The junction had 13 bases not matched to a gene; V was cut back by 5 bases and J by 10 bases. The CDR3 loop reads CASSRRTQGLGKLFF. In DNA form, the CDR3 reads TGTGCCAGTAGTCGCCGGACACAGGGGTTAGGAAAACTGTTTTTT.

This rearrangement joins TRBV6-6 to TRBJ2-5, with 7 nucleotides matching TRBD1. The germline V gene encodes CDR1 MNHNY and CDR2 SVGAGI (reference sequence). Unmatched junction bases numbered 7, after V lost 7 bases and J lost 5 bases. This CDR3 has 13 residues. CDR3 protein: CASTIEGAETQYF. The CDR3 DNA is TGTGCCAGCACTATAGAGGGGGCCGAGACCCAGTACTTC.

This clonotype was picked up many times. CDR3 nucleotide sequence: TGTGCCAGCAGCTTAGGGACAGGGGTGCACGGGGAGCTGTTTTTT. It codes for CASSLGTGVHGELFF. The chain employs TRBV7-3 and TRBJ2-2, with 10 bases matching TRBD1. The J segment lost 7 bases and the V segment lost 2 bases, leaving 4 bases of the junction unmatched. The CDR3 is 15 residues long. The germline V gene has CDR1 SGHTA and CDR2 FQGTGA.

V gene TRBV24-1 combines with J gene TRBJ2-5, with D unclear. This CDR3 is built from 15 residues. V lost 5 bases and J 0 bases, leaving 12 bases between the germline ends. Germline V gene data show CDR1 as KGHDR and CDR2 as SFDVKD. The CDR3 protein is CATSAGAGYQETQYF. In DNA, the CDR3 is TGTGCCACCAGTGCCGGAGCTGGATACCAAGAGACCCAGTACTTC.

The V gene is TRBV9, the J gene TRBJ2-7, with unresolved D. The CDR3 contains 14 residues. Trimming removed 3 bases from V and 0 bases from J, with 10 bases in between. Germline V gene data show CDR1 as SGDLS and CDR2 as YYNGEE. CDR3 DNA sequence: TGTGCCAGCAGCGCGACACCAAGCTCCTACGAGCAGTACGTC. Protein product: CASSATPSSYEQYV.

This clonotype was recorded a few times. The rearrangement links TRBV12-5 to TRBJ2-3; 7 bases fit TRBD2. Looked up from germline, CDR1 is LGHNT and CDR2 is FRNRAP. This CDR3 spans 14 amino acids. V shed 11 bases and J 6 bases; nucleotides not matched to a gene: 14. The CDR3 DNA is TGTGCTTCAACCCTCTGGGGGGGGGAGGATACGCAGTATTTT. It codes for CASTLWGGEDTQYF.

There are many counts of this clonotype. This chain uses TRBV7-2 with TRBJ2-1; no clear D. The CDR3 spans 14 residues. Germline CDR1 is SGHTA and CDR2 is FQGNSA. Trimming took off 5 bases at V and 6 bases at J, with 14 bases between the two ends. The DNA for the CDR3 is TGTGCCAGCAGCCGTAGGTCTTTGGTCAATGAGCAGTTCTTC. Residues: CASSRRSLVNEQFF.

This clonotype was observed a few times. The J gene is TRBJ2-2, the V gene TRBV7-2, with D possibly being TRBD1 (6 bases). The germline V and J ends were trimmed by 5 bases and 2 bases, with 15 bases remaining between them. The germline CDR1 and CDR2 sequences are SGHTA and FQGNSA. The CDR3 covers 16 residues. The CDR3 loop is CASSRQALVNTGELFF. The CDR3 DNA reads TGTGCCAGCAGCAGACAGGCGCTCGTCAACACCGGGGAGCTGTTTTTT. Using reference TRBV7-2 and TRBJ2-2 for the parts outside the CDR3, the full variable domain is GAGVSQSPSNKVTEKGKDVELRCDPISGHTALYWYRQSLGQGLEFLIYFQGNSAPDKSGLPSDRFSAERTGGSVSTLTIQRTQQEDSAVYLCASSRQALVNTGELFFGEGSRLTVL.

This sequence joins TRBV27 and TRBJ1-5, with D unresolved. The ends were cut back, 3 bases at V and 3 bases at J, with 15 bases in the middle. This CDR3 is built from 16 residues. CDR1 MNHEY and CDR2 SMNVEV come from the germline V gene (reference sequence). CDR3 DNA sequence: TGTGCCAGCAGTTTCCCGGCAGCTAGGGACAATCAGCCCCAGCATTTT. Protein: CASSFPAARDNQPQHF.

This clonotype appeared once. The chain couples TRBV9 to TRBJ1-6; weak D call: TRBD1 (6 bases). This CDR3 contains 14 residues. V shed 3 bases and J shed 7 bases, with 11 bases lying between them. Germline loops: CDR1 SGDLS, CDR2 YYNGEE. CDR3 loop: CASSDRTANSPLHF. The CDR3 DNA is TGTGCCAGCAGCGATCGGACAGCCAATTCACCCCTCCACTTT.

This chain connects TRBV5-1 to TRBJ2-3; D is uncertain. The CDR3 is 15 residues long. Trimming removed 0 bases at V and 4 bases at J, with 12 bases between. Germline lookup yields CDR1 SGHRS and CDR2 YFSETQ. This CDR3 is CASSLVRIGADTQYF. CDR3 nucleotides: TGCGCCAGCAGCTTGGTTCGGATTGGGGCAGATACGCAGTATTTT.

DNA of the CDR3: TGTGCCAGCAGCCCCCGCCAAGCGGGAGGCTACAATGAGCAGTTCTTC. Protein sequence: CASSPRQAGGYNEQFF. V is TRBV7-9 and J is TRBJ2-1; TRBD2 matches 9 bases. The germline gives CDR1 SEHNR, CDR2 FQNEAQ (reference sequence). The CDR3 has 16 residues. V lost 5 bases to trimming and J lost 3 bases; unmatched junction nucleotides: 8.

The chain has TRBV5-1 and TRBJ1-1; maybe TRBD1 (6 bases). The V end lost 4 bases, the J end lost 5 bases, and 21 bases lay between the germline ends. Germline values: CDR1 SGHRS, CDR2 YFSETQ. The CDR3 length is 16 residues. The DNA of the CDR3 is TGCGCCAGCAGCACCCGGGACAACCGGAGGTGGACTGAAGCTTTCTTT. Translated: CASSTRDNRRWTEAFF.

This clonotype came up a few times. The V call is TRBV12-3 or TRBV12-4, the J call TRBJ1-3; D gene uncertain. V was cut by 4 bases and J by 0 bases, with 10 bases left in between. The CDR3 covers 15 residues. CDR3 in DNA: TGTGCCAGCAGTTCTAAGGTCCTCTCTGGAAACACCATATATTTT. This translates into CASSSKVLSGNTIYF.

This clonotype was observed at least ten times. This chain uses TRBV7-2 with TRBJ2-1, with 7 nucleotides matching TRBD2. V shed 3 bases and J 4 bases; nucleotides not matched to a gene: 6. CDR3 size: 15 residues. Germline V lookup: CDR1 SGHTA, CDR2 FQGNSA. The CDR3 region is CASSFGGRPYNEQFF. The CDR3 nucleotides read TGTGCCAGCAGCTTCGGCGGGAGACCTTACAATGAGCAGTTCTTC.

This chain joins TRBV30 and TRBJ2-1, with 8 bases matching TRBD2. The V and J ends lost 5 bases and 1 base, in that order; junction bases with no gene match: 4. The germline V gene encodes CDR1 GTSNPN and CDR2 SVGIG (reference sequence). There are 14 residues in the CDR3. CDR3 loop: CAWFIAGSYNEQFF. In DNA, the CDR3 is TGTGCCTGGTTTATAGCGGGGTCCTACAATGAGCAGTTCTTC. Drawing the rest from reference TRBV30 and TRBJ2-1, the complete variable domain is SQTIHQWPATLVQPVGSPLSLECTVEGTSNPNLYWYRQAAGRGLQLLFYSVGIGQISSEVPQNLSASRPQDRQFILSSKKLLLSDSGFYLCAWFIAGSYNEQFFGPGTRLTVL.

This chain joins TRBV6-5 and TRBJ1-2; D is unresolved. Trimming removed 2 bases at V and 3 bases at J, with 10 bases between. This CDR3 spans 14 amino acids. Per the germline V gene, CDR1 is MNHEY and CDR2 is SVGAGI. CDR3 sequence (DNA): TGTGCCAGCAGTTACCGCTCGGGAGACTATGGCTACACCTTC. Encoded protein: CASSYRSGDYGYTF.

The chain has TRBV6-1 and TRBJ2-5; D unresolved. Trimming took 2 bases from V and 1 from J, leaving 2 bases between them. CDR1 is MNHNS, CDR2 SASEGT, per germline. The CDR3 spans 12 residues. The CDR3 region has the DNA TGTGCCAGCAGTGAAACCCAAGAGACCCAGTACTTC. Amino acid sequence: CASSETQETQYF.

This clonotype came up a few times. This CDR3 reads CASSRLMTGVGEKLFF. The CDR3 DNA sequence: TGTGCCAGCAGCCGGCTAATGACAGGGGTCGGAGAAAAACTGTTTTTT. V is TRBV4-2 and J is TRBJ1-4; 8 bases align to TRBD1. Germline lookup yields CDR1 LGHNA and CDR2 YNFKEQ. The CDR3 is made up of 16 amino acids. Trimming cost V 4 bases and J 8 bases; bases outside gene matches: 12.

The chain carries TRBV6-5 and TRBJ2-5; the D gene is possibly TRBD2 (5 bases). CDR3 length equals 13 residues. CDR1 is MNHEY and CDR2 is SVGAGI in the germline V gene. V lost 2 bases to trimming and J lost 10 bases, with 14 bases between them. CDR3 sequence: CASSYASFRDQYF. CDR3 nucleotides: TGTGCCAGCAGTTACGCTAGCTTTAGAGACCAGTACTTC.